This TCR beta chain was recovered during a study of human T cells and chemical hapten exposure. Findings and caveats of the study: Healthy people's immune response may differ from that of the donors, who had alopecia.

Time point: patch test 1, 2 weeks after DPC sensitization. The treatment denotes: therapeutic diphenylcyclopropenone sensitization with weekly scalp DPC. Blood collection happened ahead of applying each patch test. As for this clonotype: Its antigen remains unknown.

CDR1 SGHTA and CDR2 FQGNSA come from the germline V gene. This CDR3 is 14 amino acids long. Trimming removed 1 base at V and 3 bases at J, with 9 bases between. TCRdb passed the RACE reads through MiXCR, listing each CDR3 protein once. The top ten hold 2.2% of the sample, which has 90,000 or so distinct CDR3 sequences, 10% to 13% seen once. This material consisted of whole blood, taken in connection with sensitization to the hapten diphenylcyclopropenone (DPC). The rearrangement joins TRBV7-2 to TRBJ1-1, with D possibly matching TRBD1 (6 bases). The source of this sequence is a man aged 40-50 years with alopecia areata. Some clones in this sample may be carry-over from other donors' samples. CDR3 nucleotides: TGTGCCAGCAGCTTAGTGGGGGCTGACACTGAAGCTTTCTTT. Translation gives CASSLVGADTEAFF.